The sequence of this TCR beta chain was determined in a study of blood T cell repertoires in COVID-19. CDR3 size: 14 residues. V dropped 11 bases and J dropped 2 bases, with 17 bases sitting between them. Germline V CDR1 and CDR2: LNHDA, SQIVND (reference sequence). The data were produced by immunoSEQ multiplex PCR, yet TCRdb's version contains in-frame clones alone and is incomplete. The table lists 88,000 or so clones, roughly 80% of them singletons. This chain links TRBV19 with TRBJ2-3; the D gene is possibly TRBD2 (5 bases). This clonotype originated in a man aged 60 to 75 with acute or convalescent COVID-19. The specimen sequenced was peripheral blood. The CDR3 loop is CAARPSGNTDTQYF. CDR3 DNA sequence: TGTGCCGCCCGCCCTTCGGGGAACACAGATACGCAGTATTTT.